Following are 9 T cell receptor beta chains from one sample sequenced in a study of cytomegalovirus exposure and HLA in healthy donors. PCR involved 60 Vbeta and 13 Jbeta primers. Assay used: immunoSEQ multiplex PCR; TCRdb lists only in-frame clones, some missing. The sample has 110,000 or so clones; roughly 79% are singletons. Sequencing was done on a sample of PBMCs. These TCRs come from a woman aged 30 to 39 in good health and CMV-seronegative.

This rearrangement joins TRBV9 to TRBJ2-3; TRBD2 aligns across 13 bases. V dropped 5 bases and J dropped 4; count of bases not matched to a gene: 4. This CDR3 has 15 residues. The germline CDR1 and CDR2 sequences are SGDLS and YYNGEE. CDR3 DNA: TGTGCCAGCAGTCTGGGACTAGCGGGACCAGATACGCAGTATTTT. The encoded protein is CASSLGLAGPDTQYF.

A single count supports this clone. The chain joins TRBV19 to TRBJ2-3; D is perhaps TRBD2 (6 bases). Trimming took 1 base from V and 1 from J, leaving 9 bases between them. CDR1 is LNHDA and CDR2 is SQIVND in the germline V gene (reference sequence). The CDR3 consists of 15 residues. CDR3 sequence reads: CASSIGPGGTDTQYF. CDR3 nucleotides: TGTGCCAGTAGTATAGGTCCGGGGGGCACAGATACGCAGTATTTT.

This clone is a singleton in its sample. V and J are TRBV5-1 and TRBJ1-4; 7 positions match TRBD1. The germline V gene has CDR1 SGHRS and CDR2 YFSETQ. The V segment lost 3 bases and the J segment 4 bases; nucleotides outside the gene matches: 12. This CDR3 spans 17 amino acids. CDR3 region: CASSWLKGTAFNEKLFF. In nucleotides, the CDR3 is TGCGCCAGCAGCTGGCTAAAAGGGACAGCCTTTAATGAAAAACTGTTTTTT.

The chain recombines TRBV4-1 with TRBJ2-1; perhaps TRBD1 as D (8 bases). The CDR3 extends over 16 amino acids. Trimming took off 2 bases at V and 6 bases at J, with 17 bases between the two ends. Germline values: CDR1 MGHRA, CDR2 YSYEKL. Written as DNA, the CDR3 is TGCGCCAGCAGCCAAACAGGGGGACTAAGACTCAATGAGCAGTTCTTC. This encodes CASSQTGGLRLNEQFF.

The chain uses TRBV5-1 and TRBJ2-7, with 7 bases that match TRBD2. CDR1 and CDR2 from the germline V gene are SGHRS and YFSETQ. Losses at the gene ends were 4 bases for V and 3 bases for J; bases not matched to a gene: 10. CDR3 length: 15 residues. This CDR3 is CASSPGGRAGYEQYF. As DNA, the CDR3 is TGCGCCAGCAGCCCCGGAGGGAGGGCCGGCTACGAGCAGTACTTC.

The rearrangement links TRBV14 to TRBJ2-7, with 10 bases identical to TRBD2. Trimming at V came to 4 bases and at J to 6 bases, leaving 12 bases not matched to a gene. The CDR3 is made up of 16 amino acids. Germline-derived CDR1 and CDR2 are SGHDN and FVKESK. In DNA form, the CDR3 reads TGTGCCAGCAGCCTCCGGGGGGGCCTAGCGGGAGTCGAGCAGTACTTC. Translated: CASSLRGGLAGVEQYF.

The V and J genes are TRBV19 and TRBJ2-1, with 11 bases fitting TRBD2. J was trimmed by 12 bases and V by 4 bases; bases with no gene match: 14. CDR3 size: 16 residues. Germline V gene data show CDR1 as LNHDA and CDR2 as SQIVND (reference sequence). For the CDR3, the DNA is TGTGCCAGTAGTAAAACAAAGGGACTAGCGGTTTTCGGGCAGTTCTTC. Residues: CASSKTKGLAVFGQFF. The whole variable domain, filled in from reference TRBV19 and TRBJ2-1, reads DGGITQSPKYLFRKEGQNVTLSCEQNLNHDAMYWYRQDPGQGLRLIYYSQIVNDFQKGDIAEGYSVSREKKESFPLTVTSAQKNPTAFYLCASSKTKGLAVFGQFFGPGTRLTVL.

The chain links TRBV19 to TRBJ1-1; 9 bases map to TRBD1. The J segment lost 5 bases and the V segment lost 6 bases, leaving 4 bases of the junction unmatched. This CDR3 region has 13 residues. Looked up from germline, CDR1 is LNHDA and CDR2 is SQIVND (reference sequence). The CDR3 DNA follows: TGTGCCAGTAGAGACAGGGGGGAGACTGAAGCTTTCTTT. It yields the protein CASRDRGETEAFF.

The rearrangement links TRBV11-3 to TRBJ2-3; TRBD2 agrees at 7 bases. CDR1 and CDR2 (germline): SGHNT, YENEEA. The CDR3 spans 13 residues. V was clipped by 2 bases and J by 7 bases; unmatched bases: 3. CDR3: CASSLRGENTQYF. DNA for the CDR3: TGTGCCAGCAGCTTACGGGGGGAAAATACGCAGTATTTT.